This is a list of T cell receptor beta chains from one sample in a study of blood T cell repertoires in COVID-19. Sequencing was performed with immunoSEQ multiplex PCR; in TCRdb, only in-frame clones are kept and a portion is missing. Of some 130,000 clones listed, less than 90% were seen once; the top ten hold 4.5% to 6%. Sequenced input: PBMCs or T cells enriched from blood (not recorded which). These receptors were taken from a man aged 40-49 years with acute COVID-19. The CDR3 runs from the conserved cysteine through the conserved F or W. D genes are given only for firm matches. Some rows mark clone size as missing; the rest say once, few, many or name a class of expanded clone.

TRBV5-1	TRBJ2-3	.	.	TGCGCCAGCTATCAGGGAAACCCGGCTACAGATACGCAGTATTTT	CASYQGNPATDTQYF
TRBV6-5	TRBJ2-7	.	TRBD2	TGTGCCAGCACTTCCCTAGCGGGAGCGTACGAGCAGTACTTC	CASTSLAGAYEQYF
TRBV25-1	TRBJ1-2	.	TRBD1	TGTGCCAGCAGTGCACAGGGGGCGCTTGGCTACACCTTC	CASSAQGALGYTF
TRBV6-2/TRBV6-3	TRBJ2-7	.	TRBD2	TGTGCCAGCAGCTTCGGGACTAGCGGGGCCTACGAGCAGTACTTC	CASSFGTSGAYEQYF
TRBV19	TRBJ1-1	.	TRBD1	TGTGCCAGCTATGGGGGCAGGGGGCGAAGGACTGAAGCTTTCTTT	CASYGGRGRRTEAFF
TRBV12-3/TRBV12-4	TRBJ2-6	.	.	TGTGCCAGTTCCCTCTCTGGGGCCAACGTCCTGACTTTC	CASSLSGANVLTF
TRBV9	TRBJ2-1	.	.	TGTGCCAGCAGCGTAGCGCAGGGTCGTTCCTACAATGAGCAGTTCTTC	CASSVAQGRSYNEQFF
TRBV5-4	TRBJ1-2	.	.	TGTGCCAGCAGCTTGGACAGAGCAAACGTCTATGGCTACACCTTC	CASSLDRANVYGYTF
TRBV7-2	TRBJ1-4	.	.	TGTGCCAGCAGGTCGACAGGCGTCGAAAAACTGTTTTTT	CASRSTGVEKLFF
TRBV5-8	TRBJ1-4	few	.	TGTGCCAGCAGCTCCGGGACAACCGTAAATGAAAAACTGTTTTTT	CASSSGTTVNEKLFF
TRBV27	TRBJ1-2	.	.	TGTGCCAGCAGTCCGCTTAGCCGATCCTATGGCTACACCTTC	CASSPLSRSYGYTF
TRBV18	TRBJ1-1	few	.	TGTGCCAGCTCACCCGGGACACCTCGAGGCACTGAAGCTTTCTTT	CASSPGTPRGTEAFF
TRBV10-1	TRBJ2-3	once	.	TGCGCCAGCAGTGAGTCTAGCGGAACGCAGTATTTT	CASSESSGTQYF
TRBV10-3	TRBJ2-1	.	TRBD2	TGTGCCATCAGTCAAATACTAGCGGGAGCCAATGAGCAGTTCTTC	CAISQILAGANEQFF
TRBV7-8	TRBJ2-1	once	.	TGTGCCAGCAGCGGCCTTATGGGCGTAGGCCGGGAGCAGTTCTTC	CASSGLMGVGREQFF
TRBV28	TRBJ1-3	.	TRBD1	TGTGCCGGGGGGGACAGGGTCGACTCCTTCTCTGGAAACACCATATATTTT	CAGGDRVDSFSGNTIYF
TRBV7-9	TRBJ2-7	.	TRBD2	TGTGCCAGCAGCTCTAGCTTTGGGCTAGCGGGAACCTACGAGCAGTACTTC	CASSSSFGLAGTYEQYF
TRBV30	TRBJ1-1	.	.	TGTGCCTGCCAGGGCTTAGTGTACACTGAAGCTTTCTTT	CACQGLVYTEAFF
TRBV28	TRBJ1-2	.	.	TGTGCCAGCAGTTTAGATAGTAAGCCCTTCTATGGCTACACCTTC	CASSLDSKPFYGYTF
TRBV19	TRBJ2-1	.	TRBD1	TGTGCCAGTAGTAGGGACAGGGAATCCTACAATGAGCAGTTCTTC	CASSRDRESYNEQFF
TRBV3-1/TRBV3-2	TRBJ2-1	.	TRBD2	TGTGCCAGCAGTCTAACTAGCGGGGTCAATGAGCAGTTCTTC	CASSLTSGVNEQFF
TRBV7-6	TRBJ2-7	few	TRBD1	TGTGCCAGCAGCCAAGCCGTTGGGACAGGGTTCTACGAGCAGTACTTC	CASSQAVGTGFYEQYF
TRBV19	TRBJ2-3	.	.	TGTGCCAGTAGTATCGGCAGGGATACGCAGTATTTT	CASSIGRDTQYF
TRBV30	TRBJ1-6	.	.	TGTGCCTGGAGTTTAGGAGAATCACCCCTCCACTTT	CAWSLGESPLHF
TRBV30	TRBJ1-2	.	TRBD1	TGTGCCTGGAGTGCGACAGGGACAGGCTACACCTTC	CAWSATGTGYTF
TRBV2	TRBJ2-5	.	.	TGTGCCAGCAGTGAAAGGAGCTTGGTGAGAGAGACCCAGTACTTC	CASSERSLVRETQYF
TRBV28	TRBJ2-3	.	TRBD2	TGTGCCAGCCTTACAGATGCTAGCGGGGGGACAGATACGCAGTATTTT	CASLTDASGGTDTQYF
TRBV11-2	TRBJ2-1	.	.	TGTGCCAGCAGCTTGGTTCGAGTGAATGAGCAGTTCTTC	CASSLVRVNEQFF
TRBV2	TRBJ1-1	.	TRBD1	TGTGCCAGCAGCGCCCCGGGAGGGGGCCGAGCTTTCTTT	CASSAPGGGRAFF
TRBV19	TRBJ2-1	.	TRBD2	TGTGCCAGTAGTATCTCCCAGCGGGGACAGCAGTTCTTC	CASSISQRGQQFF
TRBV6-5	TRBJ1-2	.	TRBD1	TGTGCCAGCAAACGCACAGGGGGGGGTGGCTACACCTTC	CASKRTGGGGYTF